The clone carrying this T cell receptor beta chain was seen once. Its antigen is undetermined. This CDR3 region has 16 residues. The ends lost 5 bases at V and 0 bases at J; junction bases unmatched: 6. Germline V gene lookup returns CDR1 SGHTA and CDR2 FQGNSA. The time point here: week 47, end of study. Vaccine doses each comprised 300 ug of mutant IDH1 20-mer peptide, with topical imiquimod. This record belongs to a study of a mutant IDH1 vaccine in newly diagnosed glioma. In the study overall: The start of vaccination came 4-6 weeks after radiotherapy alone, or with temozolomide cycles. Therapy received beforehand was radiotherapy, temozolomide, or both, with most patients given both.

Profiling relied on immunoSEQ multiplex PCR, and the TCRdb table lists in-frame clones only, not all of them. The table records fewer than 95,000 clones, 80% to 90% of them present only once. The genes are TRBV7-2 and TRBJ2-3; 9 nucleotides line up with TRBD1. The TCR sequence derives from a man aged 35 to 55 with glioma. Source: PBMCs, taken from a glioma patient whose treatment included an IDH1 peptide vaccine. As DNA, the CDR3 is TGTGCCAGCAGCCCTCGACAGGGGGGGAGCACAGATACGCAGTATTTT. Encoded protein: CASSPRQGGSTDTQYF. Using reference TRBV7-2 and TRBJ2-3 for the parts outside the CDR3, the full variable domain is GAGVSQSPSNKVTEKGKDVELRCDPISGHTALYWYRQSLGQGLEFLIYFQGNSAPDKSGLPSDRFSAERTGGSVSTLTIQRTQQEDSAVYLCASSPRQGGSTDTQYFGPGTRLTVL.